A single sample is the source of the 3 T cell receptor beta chains below, sequenced in a study of blood T cell repertoires in COVID-19. TCRdb's copy holds only in-frame clones and misses some; the assay was immunoSEQ multiplex PCR. Among 400,000 or so clones, approximately 92% were seen once, and the ten largest hold 1% to 1.3%. The sample was PBMCs or T cells enriched from blood (not recorded which). The receptor source for this set is a man in his thirties or forties who had recovered from COVID-19.

The chain is built from TRBV10-1 and TRBJ2-5; D may be TRBD1 (6 bases). The CDR3 runs 13 residues. Deletions cut 5 bases from V and 2 bases from J, with 9 bases between. Germline CDR1 reads WNHNN; CDR2 reads SYGVQD (reference sequence). The CDR3: CASSPRGQETQYF. The DNA for the CDR3 is TGCGCCAGCAGTCCCAGGGGACAAGAGACCCAGTACTTC.

The rearrangement uses TRBV6-5 and TRBJ2-2, with D perhaps TRBD1 (5 bases). Trimming removed 0 bases from V and 9 bases from J, with 14 bases in between. CDR1 is MNHEY and CDR2 is SVGAGI in the germline V gene. The CDR3 totals 15 residues. The CDR3 protein is CASSYSQGTFRELFF. The CDR3 coding sequence is TGTGCCAGCAGTTACTCGCAGGGAACGTTCCGGGAGCTGTTTTTT.

In this sample, this clone turned up a few times. The chain combines TRBV12-5 with TRBJ2-1; weak D call: TRBD1 (6 bases). Trimming took 0 bases from V and 3 from J, leaving 18 bases between them. Per germline, CDR1 LGHNT and CDR2 FRNRAP. The CDR3 extends over 18 amino acids. The CDR3 loop is CASGLVPSVQGFYNEQFF. DNA of the CDR3: TGTGCTAGTGGTTTGGTACCGAGTGTGCAGGGGTTCTACAATGAGCAGTTCTTC.